This T cell receptor beta chain appears in the sequencing data of a study of shared clonotypes between healthy human individuals. With regard to this clone: The antigen remains unidentified.

Assay execution took place at the deep level. Here immunoSEQ multiplex PCR was the method, and the copy in TCRdb shows in-frame clones only, minus some. This sample has approximately 1.5 million clones, with approximately 98.5% found just once. Whole-study results and caveats: As a rule, naive subsets had a larger estimated richness than memory subsets.

Between the trimmed V and J ends, which lost 1 base and 9 bases, there was a span of 20 bases. Germline values: CDR1 SGDLS, CDR2 YYNGEE. The CDR3 sequence is 16 residues long. The source material was naive CD4+ T cells sorted from blood. Subset indicated: CD45RA+ positively selected. The rearrangement joins TRBV9 to TRBJ2-1; D is undetermined. The sequence came from a man aged 30-40 years in good health. Here the CDR3 DNA reads TGTGCCAGCAGCGTAAACCCACCCGGTAGCCTCACTGAGCAGTTCTTC. Protein sequence: CASSVNPPGSLTEQFF.